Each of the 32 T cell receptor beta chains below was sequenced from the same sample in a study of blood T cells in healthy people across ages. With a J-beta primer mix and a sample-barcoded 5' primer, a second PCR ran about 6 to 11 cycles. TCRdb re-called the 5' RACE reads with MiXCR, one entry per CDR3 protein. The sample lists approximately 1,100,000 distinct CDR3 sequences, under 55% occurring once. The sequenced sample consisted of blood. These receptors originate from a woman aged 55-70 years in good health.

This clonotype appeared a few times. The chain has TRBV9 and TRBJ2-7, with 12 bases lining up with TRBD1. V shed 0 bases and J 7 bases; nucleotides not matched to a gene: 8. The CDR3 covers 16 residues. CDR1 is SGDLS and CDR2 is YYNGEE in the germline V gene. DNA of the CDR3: TGTGCCAGCAGCGTAGGTTGGGGACAGGGGGCGCGAGAGCAGTACTTC. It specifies CASSVGWGQGAREQYF.

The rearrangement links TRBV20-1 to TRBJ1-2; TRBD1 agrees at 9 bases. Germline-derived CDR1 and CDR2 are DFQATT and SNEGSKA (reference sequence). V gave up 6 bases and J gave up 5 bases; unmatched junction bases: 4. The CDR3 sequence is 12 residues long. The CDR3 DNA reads TGCAGTGCCCCGACAGGGGGATATGGCTACACCTTC. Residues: CSAPTGGYGYTF.

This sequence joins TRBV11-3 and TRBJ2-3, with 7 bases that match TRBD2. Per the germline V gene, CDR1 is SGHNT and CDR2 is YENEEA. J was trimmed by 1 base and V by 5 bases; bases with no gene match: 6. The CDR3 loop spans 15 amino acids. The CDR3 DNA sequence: TGTGCCAGCAGCGTCACTAGCGTAGGCACAGATACGCAGTATTTT. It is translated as CASSVTSVGTDTQYF. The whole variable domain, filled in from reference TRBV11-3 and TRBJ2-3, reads EAGVVQSPRYKIIEKKQPVAFWCNPISGHNTLYWYLQNLGQGPELLIRYENEEAVDDSQLPKDRFSAERLKGVDSTLKIQPAELGDSAVYLCASSVTSVGTDTQYFGPGTRLTVL.

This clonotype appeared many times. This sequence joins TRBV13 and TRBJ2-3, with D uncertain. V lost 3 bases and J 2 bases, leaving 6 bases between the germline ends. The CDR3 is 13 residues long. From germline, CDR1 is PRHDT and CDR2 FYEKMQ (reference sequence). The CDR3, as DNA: TGTGCCAGCAGCTTCAAGTTCACAGATACGCAGTATTTT. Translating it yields CASSFKFTDTQYF.

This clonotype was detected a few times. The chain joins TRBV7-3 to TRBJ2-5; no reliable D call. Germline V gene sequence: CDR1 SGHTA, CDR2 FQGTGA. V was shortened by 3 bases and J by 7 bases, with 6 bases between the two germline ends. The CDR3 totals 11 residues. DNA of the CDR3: TGTGCCAGCAGCTTTTTAGGGACCCAGTACTTC. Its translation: CASSFLGTQYF.

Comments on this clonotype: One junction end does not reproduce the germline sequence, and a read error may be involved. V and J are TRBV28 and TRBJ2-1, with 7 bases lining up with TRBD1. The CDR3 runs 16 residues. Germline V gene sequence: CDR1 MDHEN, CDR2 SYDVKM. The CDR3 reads CASSLSGQGDHNEQFF. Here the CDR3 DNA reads TGTGCCAGCAGTTTAAGTGGCCAGGGGGATCACAATGAACAGTTCTTC.

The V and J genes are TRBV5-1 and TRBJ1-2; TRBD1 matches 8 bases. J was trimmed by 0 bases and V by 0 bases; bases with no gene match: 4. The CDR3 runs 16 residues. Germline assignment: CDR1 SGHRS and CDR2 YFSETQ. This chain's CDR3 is CASSLVVTGANYGYTF. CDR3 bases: TGCGCCAGCAGCTTGGTGGTGACAGGGGCTAACTATGGCTACACCTTC.

The CDR3 nucleotides read TGCGCCAGCAGCTTGGATTCGGGAGGGACCCCCTACGAGCAGTACTTC. Translation: CASSLDSGGTPYEQYF. The chain combines TRBV5-1 with TRBJ2-7; 8 bases align to TRBD2. V was pared by 0 bases and J by 2 bases, with 7 bases of the junction left unmatched. In germline, CDR1 is SGHRS, CDR2 YFSETQ. This CDR3 is 16 amino acids long.

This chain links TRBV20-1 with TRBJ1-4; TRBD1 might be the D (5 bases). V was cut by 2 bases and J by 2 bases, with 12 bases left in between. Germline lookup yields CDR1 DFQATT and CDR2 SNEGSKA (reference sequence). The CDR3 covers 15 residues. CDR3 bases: TGCAGTGCTAGACGGGGGGAGGCGACTAATGAAAAACTGTTTTTT. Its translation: CSARRGEATNEKLFF.

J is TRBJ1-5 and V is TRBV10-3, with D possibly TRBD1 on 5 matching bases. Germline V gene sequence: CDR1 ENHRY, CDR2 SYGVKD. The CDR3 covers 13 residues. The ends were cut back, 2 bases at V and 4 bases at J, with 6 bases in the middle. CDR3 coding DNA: TGTGCCATCAGTGAGGGGGGGAATCAGCCCCAGCATTTT. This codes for CAISEGGNQPQHF.

CDR3 nucleotide sequence: TGTGCCAGCAGCTTGGGCGACAGGCAAGAGACCCAGTACTTC. This sequence encodes CASSLGDRQETQYF. V is TRBV5-4 and J is TRBJ2-5; TRBD1 is a possible D gene (6 bases). Between the trimmed V and J ends, which lost 0 bases and 2 bases, there was a span of 8 bases. The germline gives CDR1 SGHNT, CDR2 YYREEE (reference sequence). The CDR3 sequence is 14 residues long.

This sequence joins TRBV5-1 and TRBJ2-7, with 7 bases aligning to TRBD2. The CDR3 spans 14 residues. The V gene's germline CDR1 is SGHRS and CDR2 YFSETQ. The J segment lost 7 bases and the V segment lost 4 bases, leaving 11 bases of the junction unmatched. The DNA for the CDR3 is TGCGCCAGCAGCGGGGGACTATCATACAATGAGCAGTACTTC. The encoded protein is CASSGGLSYNEQYF.

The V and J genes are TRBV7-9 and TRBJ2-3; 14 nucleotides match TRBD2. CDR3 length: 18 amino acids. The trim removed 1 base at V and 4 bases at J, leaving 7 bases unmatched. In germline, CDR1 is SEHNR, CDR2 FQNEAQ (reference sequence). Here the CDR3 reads CASSLDFGTSGSADTQYF. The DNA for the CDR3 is TGTGCCAGCAGCTTAGATTTCGGGACTAGCGGGAGCGCAGATACGCAGTATTTT.

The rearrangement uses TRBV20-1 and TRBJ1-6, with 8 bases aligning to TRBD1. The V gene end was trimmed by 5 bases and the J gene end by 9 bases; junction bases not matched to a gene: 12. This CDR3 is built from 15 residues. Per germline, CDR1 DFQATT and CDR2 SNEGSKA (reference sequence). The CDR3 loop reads CSALPPTGAVSPLHF. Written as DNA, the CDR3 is TGCAGTGCTCTACCCCCGACAGGGGCTGTTTCACCCCTCCACTTT.

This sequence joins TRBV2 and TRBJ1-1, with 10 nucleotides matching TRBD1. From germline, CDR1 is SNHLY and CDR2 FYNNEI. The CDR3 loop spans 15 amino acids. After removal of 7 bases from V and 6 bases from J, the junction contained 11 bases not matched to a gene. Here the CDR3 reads CASIRGGQGVSEAFF. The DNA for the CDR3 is TGTGCCAGCATACGTGGAGGACAGGGGGTCTCTGAAGCTTTCTTT. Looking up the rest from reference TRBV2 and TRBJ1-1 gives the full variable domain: EPEVTQTPSHQVTQMGQEVILRCVPISNHLYFYWYRQILGQKVEFLVSFYNNEISEKSEIFDDQFSVERPDGSNFTLKIRSTKLEDSAMYFCASIRGGQGVSEAFFGQGTRLTVV.

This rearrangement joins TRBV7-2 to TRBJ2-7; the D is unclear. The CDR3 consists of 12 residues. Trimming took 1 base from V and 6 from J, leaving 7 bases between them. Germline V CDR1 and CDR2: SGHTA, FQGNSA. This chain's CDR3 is CASSLVIFEQYF. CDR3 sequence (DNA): TGTGCCAGCAGCTTAGTTATCTTCGAGCAGTACTTC.

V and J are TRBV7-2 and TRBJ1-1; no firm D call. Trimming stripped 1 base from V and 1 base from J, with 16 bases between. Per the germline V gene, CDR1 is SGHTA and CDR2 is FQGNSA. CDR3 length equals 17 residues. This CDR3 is CASSLVTVRGGNTEAFF. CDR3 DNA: TGTGCCAGCAGCTTAGTCACGGTGCGGGGAGGGAACACTGAAGCTTTCTTT.

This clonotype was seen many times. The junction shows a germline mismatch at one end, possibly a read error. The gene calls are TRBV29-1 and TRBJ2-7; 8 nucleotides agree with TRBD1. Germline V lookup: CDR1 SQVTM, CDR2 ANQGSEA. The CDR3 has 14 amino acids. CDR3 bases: TGCAGCGTTCAAGACAGGGGCCGCCTTTCCGAGCAGTACTTC. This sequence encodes CSVQDRGRLSEQYF.

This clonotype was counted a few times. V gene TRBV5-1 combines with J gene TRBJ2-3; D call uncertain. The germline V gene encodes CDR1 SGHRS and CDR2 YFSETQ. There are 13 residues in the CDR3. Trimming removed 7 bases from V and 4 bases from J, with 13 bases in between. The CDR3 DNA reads TGCGCCAGCGGGCAGCCCTCGGCAGATACGCAGTATTTT. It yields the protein CASGQPSADTQYF.

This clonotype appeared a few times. The DNA for the CDR3 is TGTGCCAGCAGTTTTAACCACGAGCAGTTCTTC. As protein: CASSFNHEQFF. The chain couples TRBV12-3 or TRBV12-4 to TRBJ2-1; no definite D call. The CDR3 is 11 amino acids. V was trimmed by 3 bases and J by 10 bases, leaving 7 bases between them.

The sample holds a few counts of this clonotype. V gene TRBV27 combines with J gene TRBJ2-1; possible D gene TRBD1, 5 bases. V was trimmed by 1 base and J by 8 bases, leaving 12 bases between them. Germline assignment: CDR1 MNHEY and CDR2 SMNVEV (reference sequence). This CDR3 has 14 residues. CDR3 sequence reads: CASSLFQGHDEQFF. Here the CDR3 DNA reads TGTGCCAGCAGTTTATTTCAGGGTCACGATGAGCAGTTCTTC.

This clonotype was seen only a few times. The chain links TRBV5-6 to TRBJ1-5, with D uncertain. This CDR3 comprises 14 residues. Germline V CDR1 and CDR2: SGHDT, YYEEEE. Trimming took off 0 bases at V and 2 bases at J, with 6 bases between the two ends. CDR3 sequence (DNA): TGTGCCAGCAGCTTGGGGCGTCGCAATCAGCCCCAGCATTTT. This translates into CASSLGRRNQPQHF.

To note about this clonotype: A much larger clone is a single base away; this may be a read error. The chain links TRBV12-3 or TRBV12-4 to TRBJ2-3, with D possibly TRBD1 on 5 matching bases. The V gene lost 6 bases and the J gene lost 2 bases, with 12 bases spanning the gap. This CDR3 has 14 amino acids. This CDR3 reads CASRDKQSTDTQYF. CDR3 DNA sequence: TGTGCCAGCAGGGACAAGCAGTCCACAGATACGCAGTATTTT.

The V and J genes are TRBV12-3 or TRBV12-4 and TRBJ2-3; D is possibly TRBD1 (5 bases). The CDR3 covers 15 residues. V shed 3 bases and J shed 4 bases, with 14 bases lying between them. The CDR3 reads CASSFRAQGADTQYF. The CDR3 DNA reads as TGTGCCAGCAGTTTCCGGGCGCAGGGCGCAGATACGCAGTATTTT.

This chain's CDR3 is CASMTTGELFF. CDR3 in DNA: TGTGCCAGCATGACGACCGGGGAGCTGTTTTTT. This chain uses TRBV6-1 with TRBJ2-2; D gene ambiguous. Between the trimmed V and J ends, which lost 7 bases and 5 bases, there was a span of 5 bases. The CDR3 is 11 amino acids. Germline V CDR1 and CDR2: MNHNS, SASEGT.

CDR3 sequence (DNA): TGCGCCAGCAGCCCACTAGCGGCGATGAGTGAGCAGTACTTC. Its translation is CASSPLAAMSEQYF. The chain links TRBV5-1 to TRBJ2-5; 8 nucleotides agree with TRBD2. V lost 4 bases, J lost 11 bases, and 13 bases stayed unmatched. The germline gives CDR1 SGHRS, CDR2 YFSETQ. The CDR3 is 14 residues long.

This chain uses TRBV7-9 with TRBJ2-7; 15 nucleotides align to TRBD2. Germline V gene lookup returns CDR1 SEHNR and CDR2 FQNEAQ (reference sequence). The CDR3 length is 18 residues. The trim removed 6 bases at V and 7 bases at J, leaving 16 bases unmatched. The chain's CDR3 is CASSPGTSGGTKYDEQYF. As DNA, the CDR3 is TGTGCCAGCAGTCCCGGGACTAGCGGGGGGACCAAGTACGATGAGCAGTACTTC.

The CDR3 DNA sequence: TGTGCCAGCAGCCCCGACCAGTTTAACTATGGCTACACCTTC. Protein: CASSPDQFNYGYTF. The V gene is TRBV7-8, the J gene TRBJ1-2; D call uncertain. The CDR3 totals 14 residues. The V and J ends lost 5 bases and 1 base respectively, with 11 bases between them. Per germline, CDR1 SGHVS and CDR2 FQNEAQ.

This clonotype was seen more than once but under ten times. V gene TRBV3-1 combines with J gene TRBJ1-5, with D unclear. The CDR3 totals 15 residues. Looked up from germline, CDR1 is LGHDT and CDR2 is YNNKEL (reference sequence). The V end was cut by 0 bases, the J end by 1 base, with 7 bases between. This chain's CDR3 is CASSQDGKSNQPQHF. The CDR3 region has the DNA TGTGCCAGCAGCCAAGATGGTAAGAGCAATCAGCCCCAGCATTTT.

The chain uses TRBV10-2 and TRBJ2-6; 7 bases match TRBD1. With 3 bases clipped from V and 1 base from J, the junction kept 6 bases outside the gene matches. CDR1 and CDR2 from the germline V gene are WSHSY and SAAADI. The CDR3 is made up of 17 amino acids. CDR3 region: CASSDWTGRSGANVLTF. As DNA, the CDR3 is TGCGCCAGCAGTGATTGGACAGGAAGGTCTGGGGCCAACGTCCTGACTTTC.

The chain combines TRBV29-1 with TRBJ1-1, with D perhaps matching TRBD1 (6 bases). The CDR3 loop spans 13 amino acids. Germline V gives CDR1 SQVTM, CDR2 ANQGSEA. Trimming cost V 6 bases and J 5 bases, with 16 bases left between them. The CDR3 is CSVGDRSGTEAFF. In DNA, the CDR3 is TGCAGCGTCGGTGACAGGTCGGGAACTGAAGCTTTCTTT.

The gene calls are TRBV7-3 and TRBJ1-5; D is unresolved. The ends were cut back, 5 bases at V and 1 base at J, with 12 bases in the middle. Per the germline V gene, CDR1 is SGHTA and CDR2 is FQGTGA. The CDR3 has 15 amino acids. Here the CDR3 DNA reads TGTGCCAGCAGCCCCCATCACCGGAGCAATCAGCCCCAGCATTTT. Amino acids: CASSPHHRSNQPQHF.